This is a list of T cell receptor beta chains from one sample in a study of cytomegalovirus exposure and HLA in healthy donors. Clones were sequenced by immunoSEQ multiplex PCR, and TCRdb holds only the in-frame ones, with some missing. The sample consists of over 30,000 clones, around 70% of them appearing once. Sequences were obtained from PBMCs. These receptors came from a man aged 35 to 55 in good health and CMV-seropositive. Both conserved end residues are part of each CDR3. Fields, in order: D gene, V gene, clone size, J gene, CDR3 protein, CDR3 DNA. A D gene is named only where the DNA matches it firmly. Only some rows state a clone size, as once, few, many or a class for expanded clones.

d_call: -
v_call: TRBV29-1
clone_size: -
j_call: TRBJ2-4
cdr3_aa: CSVETRGQGIAGGKNIQYF
cdr3_nt: TGCAGCGTTGAAACGAGGGGACAGGGAATTGCGGGGGGCAAAAACATTCAGTACTTC

d_call: -
v_call: TRBV5-1
clone_size: -
j_call: TRBJ1-2
cdr3_aa: CASSLDGGGRGYTF
cdr3_nt: TGCGCCAGCAGCTTGGACGGGGGGGGACGTGGCTACACCTTC

d_call: TRBD1
v_call: TRBV19
clone_size: few
j_call: TRBJ2-2
cdr3_aa: CASSISRQGPSTGELFF
cdr3_nt: TGTGCCAGTAGTATAAGCCGACAGGGCCCGAGCACCGGGGAGCTGTTTTTT

d_call: -
v_call: TRBV7-2
clone_size: few
j_call: TRBJ1-2
cdr3_aa: CASSLGGYGYTF
cdr3_nt: TGTGCCAGCAGCCTAGGAGGCTATGGCTACACCTTC

d_call: TRBD1
v_call: TRBV28
clone_size: -
j_call: TRBJ2-7
cdr3_aa: CASSRQDRGPYEQYF
cdr3_nt: TGTGCCAGCAGCCGTCAGGACAGGGGGCCCTACGAGCAGTACTTC

d_call: -
v_call: TRBV28
clone_size: -
j_call: TRBJ2-7
cdr3_aa: CASTTFKHGTLNEQYF
cdr3_nt: TGTGCCAGCACCACCTTTAAACACGGGACACTGAACGAGCAGTACTTC

d_call: -
v_call: TRBV2
clone_size: -
j_call: TRBJ2-3
cdr3_aa: CASSVEAPGTDTQYF
cdr3_nt: TGTGCCAGCAGTGTAGAGGCACCAGGCACAGATACGCAGTATTTT

d_call: TRBD1
v_call: TRBV11-1
clone_size: -
j_call: TRBJ2-5
cdr3_aa: CASSLEGTGMIQQYF
cdr3_nt: TGTGCCAGCAGCTTAGAAGGGACAGGGATGATCCAGCAGTACTTC

d_call: TRBD1
v_call: TRBV19
clone_size: -
j_call: TRBJ2-7
cdr3_aa: CASTPTGAPNEQYF
cdr3_nt: TGTGCCAGTACCCCCACAGGGGCACCCAACGAGCAGTACTTC

d_call: TRBD1
v_call: TRBV19
clone_size: once
j_call: TRBJ1-2
cdr3_aa: CASSSLDRVAGGYTF
cdr3_nt: TGTGCCAGTAGTTCCCTGGACAGGGTCGCAGGTGGCTACACCTTC

d_call: TRBD2
v_call: TRBV7-2
clone_size: few
j_call: TRBJ2-1
cdr3_aa: CASSRTSGGYNEQFF
cdr3_nt: TGTGCCAGCAGCCGGACTAGCGGGGGGTACAATGAGCAGTTCTTC

d_call: TRBD1
v_call: TRBV30
clone_size: -
j_call: TRBJ1-6
cdr3_aa: CACHRGSDSPLHF
cdr3_nt: TGTGCCTGCCACAGGGGATCGGATTCACCCCTCCACTTT

d_call: TRBD2
v_call: TRBV6-6
clone_size: once
j_call: TRBJ2-3
cdr3_aa: CASTPSGVDTQYF
cdr3_nt: TGTGCCAGTACCCCTAGCGGGGTGGATACGCAGTATTTT

d_call: -
v_call: TRBV7-9
clone_size: -
j_call: TRBJ2-1
cdr3_aa: CASSSGPRGSSYNEQFF
cdr3_nt: TGTGCCAGCAGCAGCGGACCCAGGGGAAGCTCCTACAATGAGCAGTTCTTC

d_call: TRBD1
v_call: TRBV2
clone_size: -
j_call: TRBJ1-2
cdr3_aa: CASSEALSTGGHYGYTF
cdr3_nt: TGTGCCAGCAGTGAAGCGCTTTCAACAGGGGGCCACTATGGCTACACCTTC

d_call: TRBD2
v_call: TRBV6-1
clone_size: -
j_call: TRBJ2-1
cdr3_aa: CASSSTSGGPNEQFF
cdr3_nt: TGTGCCAGCAGTTCGACTAGCGGGGGGCCCAATGAGCAGTTCTTC

d_call: TRBD1
v_call: TRBV9
clone_size: -
j_call: TRBJ1-1
cdr3_aa: CASTRPGQGKAFF
cdr3_nt: TGTGCCAGCACTAGACCGGGACAGGGGAAAGCTTTCTTT

d_call: -
v_call: TRBV6-1
clone_size: few
j_call: TRBJ2-7
cdr3_aa: CASSEGAGAYEQYF
cdr3_nt: TGTGCCAGCAGTGAAGGGGCAGGGGCCTACGAGCAGTACTTC

d_call: -
v_call: TRBV28
clone_size: -
j_call: TRBJ2-3
cdr3_aa: CASSSDREAENTQYF
cdr3_nt: TGTGCCAGCAGCTCAGACAGGGAGGCGGAAAATACGCAGTATTTT

d_call: TRBD2
v_call: TRBV5-1
clone_size: few
j_call: TRBJ2-7
cdr3_aa: CASSLGAGAREQYF
cdr3_nt: TGCGCCAGCAGCTTGGGAGCGGGGGCTCGCGAGCAGTACTTC

d_call: -
v_call: TRBV4-1
clone_size: once
j_call: TRBJ2-7
cdr3_aa: CASSQGRFYEQYF
cdr3_nt: TGCGCCAGCAGCCAAGGGAGGTTCTACGAGCAGTACTTC

d_call: -
v_call: TRBV6-1
clone_size: -
j_call: TRBJ2-5
cdr3_aa: CASSEAVKTQYF
cdr3_nt: TGTGCCAGCAGTGAGGCGGTGAAGACCCAGTACTTC

d_call: -
v_call: TRBV28
clone_size: few
j_call: TRBJ1-5
cdr3_aa: CASSLWSQPQHF
cdr3_nt: TGTGCCAGCAGTTTGTGGAGTCAGCCCCAGCATTTT

d_call: -
v_call: TRBV7-6
clone_size: -
j_call: TRBJ2-7
cdr3_aa: CASSLEPYEQYF
cdr3_nt: TGTGCCAGCAGCTTAGAGCCCTACGAGCAGTACTTC

d_call: -
v_call: TRBV6-6
clone_size: -
j_call: TRBJ2-7
cdr3_aa: CASSYSPGGLVYEQYF
cdr3_nt: TGTGCCAGCAGTTACTCTCCAGGCGGACTCGTCTACGAGCAGTACTTC

d_call: TRBD2
v_call: TRBV7-2
clone_size: -
j_call: TRBJ2-3
cdr3_aa: CASSLISGGADTQYF
cdr3_nt: TGTGCCAGCAGCTTGATCAGCGGGGGTGCAGATACGCAGTATTTT

d_call: -
v_call: TRBV7-2
clone_size: -
j_call: TRBJ2-1
cdr3_aa: CASSLAIGSYNEQFF
cdr3_nt: TGTGCCAGCAGCTTAGCAATCGGGTCCTACAATGAGCAGTTCTTC

d_call: -
v_call: TRBV6-5
clone_size: -
j_call: TRBJ1-2
cdr3_aa: CASRPGGPLVDGYTF
cdr3_nt: TGTGCCAGCAGACCCGGGGGGCCCCTAGTCGATGGCTACACCTTC

d_call: TRBD1
v_call: TRBV10-3
clone_size: few
j_call: TRBJ2-2
cdr3_aa: CAIALGQGLNTGELFF
cdr3_nt: TGTGCCATCGCTCTGGGACAGGGTTTGAACACCGGGGAGCTGTTTTTT

d_call: TRBD2
v_call: TRBV9
clone_size: -
j_call: TRBJ2-7
cdr3_aa: CASSVGGSGGAQQYF
cdr3_nt: TGTGCCAGCAGCGTAGGGGGTAGCGGGGGGGCTCAGCAGTACTTC

d_call: TRBD2
v_call: TRBV5-5
clone_size: -
j_call: TRBJ2-5
cdr3_aa: CASGSGLAGGRGETQYF
cdr3_nt: TGTGCCAGCGGAAGCGGACTAGCGGGGGGCCGGGGTGAGACCCAGTACTTC

d_call: TRBD1
v_call: TRBV19
clone_size: -
j_call: TRBJ1-6
cdr3_aa: CASSTFDRVYNSPLHF
cdr3_nt: TGTGCCAGTAGTACCTTCGACAGGGTCTATAATTCACCCCTCCACTTT

d_call: -
v_call: TRBV6-1
clone_size: few
j_call: TRBJ2-7
cdr3_aa: CASSEPGTGLRTAGQYF
cdr3_nt: TGTGCCAGCAGTGAACCAGGGACTGGTTTAAGGACTGCGGGGCAGTACTTC

d_call: TRBD2
v_call: TRBV19
clone_size: few
j_call: TRBJ2-5
cdr3_aa: CASSQLAGGRVTTQYF
cdr3_nt: TGTGCCAGTAGCCAACTAGCGGGGGGCCGGGTTACGACCCAGTACTTC

d_call: -
v_call: TRBV5-1
clone_size: once
j_call: TRBJ1-1
cdr3_aa: CASRPGQMMNTEAFF
cdr3_nt: TGCGCCAGCAGACCAGGGCAGATGATGAACACTGAAGCTTTCTTT

d_call: -
v_call: TRBV11-2
clone_size: -
j_call: TRBJ2-7
cdr3_aa: CASSLAGISYEQYF
cdr3_nt: TGTGCCAGCAGCCTAGCCGGGATCAGCTACGAGCAGTACTTC

d_call: TRBD1
v_call: TRBV5-1
clone_size: -
j_call: TRBJ2-5
cdr3_aa: CASSQGTGQETQYF
cdr3_nt: TGCGCCAGCAGCCAAGGGACAGGCCAAGAGACCCAGTACTTC

d_call: -
v_call: TRBV7-3
clone_size: -
j_call: TRBJ1-4
cdr3_aa: CASSLAGPATNEKLFF
cdr3_nt: TGTGCCAGCAGCTTGGCAGGTCCCGCAACTAATGAAAAACTGTTTTTT

d_call: -
v_call: TRBV28
clone_size: -
j_call: TRBJ2-7
cdr3_aa: CASSLPDEQYF
cdr3_nt: TGTGCCAGCAGTTTACCGGACGAGCAGTACTTC

d_call: TRBD2
v_call: TRBV15
clone_size: -
j_call: TRBJ2-5
cdr3_aa: CATSKGLAGVGTQYF
cdr3_nt: TGTGCCACCAGCAAGGGACTAGCTGGGGTGGGGACCCAGTACTTC

d_call: -
v_call: TRBV5-1
clone_size: medium-sized
j_call: TRBJ1-3
cdr3_aa: CASSFAPGSGNTIYF
cdr3_nt: TGCGCCAGCAGCTTTGCGCCGGGCTCTGGAAACACCATATATTTT

d_call: -
v_call: TRBV10-1
clone_size: few
j_call: TRBJ2-2
cdr3_aa: CASSCRTPEHHTGELFF
cdr3_nt: TGCGCCAGCAGCTGCCGGACTCCCGAACACCACACCGGGGAGCTGTTTTTT

d_call: -
v_call: TRBV10-3
clone_size: -
j_call: TRBJ2-1
cdr3_aa: CAISQGGEQFF
cdr3_nt: TGTGCCATCAGCCAGGGTGGTGAGCAGTTCTTC

d_call: -
v_call: TRBV7-9
clone_size: -
j_call: TRBJ1-2
cdr3_aa: CASSLIEGLYYGYTF
cdr3_nt: TGTGCCAGCAGCTTAATCGAGGGTTTGTACTATGGCTACACCTTC